These 23 T cell receptor beta chains originate from one sample sequenced in a study of CD8 T cells in ankylosing spondylitis. TCRdb itself ran the 5' RACE reads through MiXCR, one entry per CDR3 protein. The table records more than 25,000 distinct CDR3 sequences, over 12% of them present only once. Sequenced input: blood. These receptors all come from a male donor with ankylosing spondylitis or in good health (not recorded which).

The chain links TRBV27 to TRBJ1-2; D uncertain. Germline-derived CDR1 and CDR2 are MNHEY and SMNVEV (reference sequence). The V gene lost 4 bases and the J gene lost 0 bases, with 15 bases spanning the gap. The CDR3 sequence is 16 residues long. The CDR3 region has the DNA TGTGCCAGCAGTTCCCTGGACGCCCTAGCTAACTATGGCTACACCTTC. This codes for CASSSLDALANYGYTF.

The rearrangement links TRBV4-3 to TRBJ2-3; 10 bases are a match to TRBD2. V was pared by 0 bases and J by 4 bases, with 4 bases of the junction left unmatched. CDR1 is LGHNA and CDR2 is YSLEER in the germline V gene. This CDR3 region has 16 residues. This chain's CDR3 is CASSQEVGTSADTQYF. The CDR3 DNA is TGCGCCAGCAGCCAAGAAGTCGGGACTAGCGCAGATACGCAGTATTTT.

This clonotype has only a few counts. This chain uses TRBV11-2 with TRBJ2-1; D is undetermined. CDR3 length equals 13 residues. Germline values: CDR1 SGHAT, CDR2 FQNNGV. Trimming cost V 1 base and J 6 bases, with 7 bases left between them. The chain's CDR3 is CASSLGYTNEQFF. DNA of the CDR3: TGTGCCAGCAGCTTAGGCTATACCAATGAGCAGTTCTTC.

The V gene is TRBV6-6, the J gene TRBJ2-1; D possibly corresponds to TRBD2 (6 bases). This CDR3 spans 14 amino acids. V lost 6 bases and J 6 bases, leaving 15 bases between the germline ends. Germline V gene sequence: CDR1 MNHNY, CDR2 SVGAGI (reference sequence). CDR3 in DNA: TGTGCCAGCAGGGGGGGAAAGGTGGGCAATGAGCAGTTCTTC. It codes for CASRGGKVGNEQFF.

This chain connects TRBV27 to TRBJ1-1, with D unclear. Germline loops: CDR1 MNHEY, CDR2 SMNVEV (reference sequence). The CDR3 runs 15 residues. V was pared by 6 bases and J by 2 bases, with 16 bases between. CDR3 protein: CASSLGGQLNTEAFF. In nucleotides, the CDR3 is TGTGCCAGCAGCCTCGGTGGGCAGCTAAACACTGAAGCTTTCTTT.

This clonotype was observed a few times. This chain connects TRBV5-1 to TRBJ1-4; D is unclear. The CDR3 contains 15 residues. Germline V gene lookup returns CDR1 SGHRS and CDR2 YFSETQ. The V and J ends lost 4 bases and 0 bases respectively, with 10 bases between them. This CDR3 reads CASSLDGTTNEKLFF. DNA for the CDR3: TGCGCCAGCAGCCTCGACGGTACAACTAATGAAAAACTGTTTTTT. Filled out from reference TRBV5-1 and TRBJ1-4, the complete variable domain reads KAGVTQTPRYLIKTRGQQVTLSCSPISGHRSVSWYQQTPGQGLQFLFEYFSETQRNKGNFPGRFSGRQFSNSRSEMNVSTLELGDSALYLCASSLDGTTNEKLFFGSGTQLSVL.

CDR3 loop: CATRDTHSTNEKLFF. The CDR3, as DNA: TGTGCCACCCGGGACACCCACTCAACTAATGAAAAACTGTTTTTT. The V gene is TRBV7-9, the J gene TRBJ1-4; tentatively, D is TRBD1 (6 bases). Germline V CDR1 and CDR2: SEHNR, FQNEAQ (reference sequence). The CDR3 is 15 residues long. V was pared by 10 bases and J by 0 bases, with 15 bases between.

In its sample, this clonotype was seen a few times. V and J are TRBV29-1 and TRBJ2-3, with D perhaps matching TRBD1 or TRBD2 (6 bases each). The CDR3 is 13 amino acids. Trimming stripped 3 bases from V and 3 bases from J, with 10 bases between. Per the germline V gene, CDR1 is SQVTM and CDR2 is ANQGSEA. As DNA, the CDR3 is TGCAGCGTTGAGGAGGGGGGTACAGATACGCAGTATTTT. Amino acids: CSVEEGGTDTQYF.

The chain uses TRBV6-1 and TRBJ2-5, with unresolved D. Trimming pared 8 bases from V and 2 bases from J, leaving 12 bases between. This CDR3 has 13 residues. From germline, CDR1 is MNHNS and CDR2 SASEGT. Written as DNA, the CDR3 is TGTGCCAGCCGTCCAGCCATACAAGAGACCCAGTACTTC. This translates into CASRPAIQETQYF.

CDR3: CASSSQGANTGELFF. The DNA for the CDR3 is TGTGCCAGCAGCTCCCAGGGGGCGAACACCGGGGAGCTGTTTTTT. This rearrangement joins TRBV7-3 to TRBJ2-2; 7 bases align to TRBD1. Germline V gives CDR1 SGHTA, CDR2 FQGTGA. CDR3 size: 15 residues. The ends lost 4 bases at V and 0 bases at J; junction bases unmatched: 2.

This clonotype was seen a handful of times. CDR3 coding DNA: TGTGCCAGCTTCGGGACCCAACCAAAAAGGAGCACCGGGGAGCTGTTTTTT. Translating gives CASFGTQPKRSTGELFF. The chain has TRBV2 and TRBJ2-2; D may match TRBD1 or TRBD2 (5 bases each). Germline V CDR1 and CDR2: SNHLY, FYNNEI. V lost 8 bases and J lost 4, with 23 bases in between. There are 17 residues in the CDR3.

This clonotype was detected only a few times. The chain uses TRBV7-9 and TRBJ2-1; D assignment may be TRBD1 or TRBD2 (6 bases each). Germline V lookup: CDR1 SEHNR, CDR2 FQNEAQ (reference sequence). V lost 1 base and J 10 bases, leaving 11 bases between the germline ends. This CDR3 comprises 13 residues. CDR3: CASSLVQGGEQFF. The CDR3, as DNA: TGTGCCAGCAGCTTAGTACAGGGAGGCGAGCAGTTCTTC.

J is TRBJ1-1 and V is TRBV7-3, with D unclear. Germline values: CDR1 SGHTA, CDR2 FQGTGA. The CDR3 totals 14 residues. V was pared by 2 bases and J by 0 bases, with 7 bases between. The CDR3 reads CASSLFVLNTEAFF. The CDR3 DNA reads as TGTGCCAGCAGCTTATTTGTGCTGAACACTGAAGCTTTCTTT.

This chain links TRBV12-3 or TRBV12-4 with TRBJ2-2; a weak D match, TRBD1 (6 bases). CDR3 length: 14 amino acids. V lost 5 bases to trimming and J lost 11 bases, with 18 bases between them. The CDR3 reads CASSPLDSQAELFF. CDR3 in DNA: TGTGCCAGCAGTCCTTTGGACAGCCAGGCAGAGCTGTTTTTT.

This chain uses TRBV7-9 with TRBJ2-2, with unresolved D. Trimming pared 7 bases from V and 7 bases from J, leaving 10 bases between. The CDR3 totals 12 residues. Germline-derived CDR1 and CDR2 are SEHNR and FQNEAQ (reference sequence). In nucleotides, the CDR3 is TGTGCCAGCAATGGAGACGGCGGGGAGCTGTTTTTT. Its protein is CASNGDGGELFF.

The chain employs TRBV20-1 and TRBJ2-2, with TRBD2 matching 11 bases. The germline V gene encodes CDR1 DFQATT and CDR2 SNEGSKA (reference sequence). This CDR3 has 16 residues. V lost 3 bases, J lost 3 bases, and 6 bases stayed unmatched. CDR3: CSARPMGLADTGELFF. The CDR3 DNA reads TGCAGTGCTAGGCCAATGGGACTAGCGGACACCGGGGAGCTGTTTTTT.

This chain uses TRBV29-1 with TRBJ2-1; D not certain. The CDR3 totals 12 residues. V gave up 2 bases and J gave up 9 bases, with 11 bases separating them. In germline, CDR1 is SQVTM, CDR2 ANQGSEA. The CDR3 nucleotides read TGCAGCGTTGAACGGCTGGCTGGTGAGCAGTTCTTC. It is translated as CSVERLAGEQFF.

This clonotype has just a few counts. The chain has TRBV9 and TRBJ2-4; 9 positions match TRBD2. The ends lost 0 bases at V and 6 bases at J; junction bases unmatched: 13. The CDR3 sequence is 18 residues long. The germline V gene encodes CDR1 SGDLS and CDR2 YYNGEE. The CDR3 coding sequence is TGTGCCAGCAGCGTAGATGGAGCGGGAGGTTCGATCAGAAACATTCAGTACTTC. The encoded protein is CASSVDGAGGSIRNIQYF.

This clonotype is a singleton in its sample. This chain connects TRBV6-2 or TRBV6-3 to TRBJ1-1, with a tentative D call TRBD1 (5 bases). The germline CDR1 and CDR2 sequences are MNHEY and SVGEGT. The CDR3 sequence is 15 residues long. V was shortened by 5 bases and J by 8 bases, with 21 bases between the two germline ends. The CDR3 sequence: CASSTQRRGPTEAFF. CDR3 coding DNA: TGTGCCAGCAGTACTCAACGGCGGGGCCCGACCGAAGCTTTCTTT.

This chain connects TRBV11-2 to TRBJ2-1, with 8 bases identical to TRBD2. The CDR3 contains 15 residues. CDR1 is SGHAT, CDR2 FQNNGV, per germline. V lost 5 bases, J lost 7 bases, and 10 bases stayed unmatched. This CDR3 is CASSPPGGPSNEQFF. For the CDR3, the DNA is TGTGCCAGCAGCCCCCCGGGGGGGCCTTCAAATGAGCAGTTCTTC.

This clonotype showed up just a few times. This sequence joins TRBV4-2 and TRBJ2-2, with 9 bases that match TRBD1. J was trimmed by 6 bases and V by 2 bases; bases with no gene match: 7. CDR1 is LGHNA, CDR2 YNFKEQ, per germline. This CDR3 is 16 amino acids long. The CDR3 is CASSQPRQGGAGELFF. CDR3 DNA: TGTGCCAGCAGCCAACCTCGACAGGGGGGGGCCGGGGAGCTGTTTTTT.

This CDR3 is CASSFGLAGYTGELFF. The CDR3, as DNA: TGTGCCAGCAGCTTTGGACTAGCGGGGTACACCGGGGAGCTGTTTTTT. The chain combines TRBV5-6 with TRBJ2-2; 12 bases are a match to TRBD2. The trim removed 2 bases at V and 3 bases at J, leaving 2 bases unmatched. The CDR3 covers 16 residues. CDR1 and CDR2 (germline): SGHDT, YYEEEE.

This chain links TRBV7-6 with TRBJ2-3; D call uncertain. Germline CDR1 SGHVS, CDR2 FNYEAQ. The CDR3 totals 13 residues. Trimming took 4 bases from V and 3 from J, leaving 8 bases between them. CDR3 nucleotide sequence: TGTGCCAGCAGCTCAGATCGGACAGATACGCAGTATTTT. The encoded protein is CASSSDRTDTQYF.